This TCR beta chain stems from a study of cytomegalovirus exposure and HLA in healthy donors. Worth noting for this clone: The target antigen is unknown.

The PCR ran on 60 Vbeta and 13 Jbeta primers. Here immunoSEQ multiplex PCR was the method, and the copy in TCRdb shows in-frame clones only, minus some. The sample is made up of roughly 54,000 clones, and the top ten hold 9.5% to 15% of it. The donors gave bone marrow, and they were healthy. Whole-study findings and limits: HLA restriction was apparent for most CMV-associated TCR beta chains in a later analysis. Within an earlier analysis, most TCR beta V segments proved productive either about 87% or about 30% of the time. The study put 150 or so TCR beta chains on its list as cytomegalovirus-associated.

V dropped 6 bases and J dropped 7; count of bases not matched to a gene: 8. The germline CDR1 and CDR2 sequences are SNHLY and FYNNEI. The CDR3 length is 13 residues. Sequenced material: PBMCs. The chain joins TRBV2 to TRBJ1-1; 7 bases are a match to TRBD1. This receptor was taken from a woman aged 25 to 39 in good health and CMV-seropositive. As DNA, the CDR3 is TGTGCCAGCAGGCAGGGGGGAGATGGTGAAGCTTTCTTT. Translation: CASRQGGDGEAFF.